Listed below are T cell receptor beta chains from one sample, sequenced in a study of shared clonotypes between healthy human individuals. TCRdb keeps only in-frame clones here, not all; method: immunoSEQ multiplex PCR. The sample consists of about 2.1 million clones, about 93% of them appearing once. The sample taken for sequencing was naive CD8+ T cells from PBMCs. Source of these receptors: a man younger than 35 in good health. Some clones in this sample may be carry-over from other donors' samples. Both conserved end residues are part of each CDR3. Fields, in order: CDR3 protein, CDR3 DNA, V gene, D gene, clone size, J gene. The D gene is left open where the match is weak. Not all rows give a size; the values are once, few, many and, for expanded clones, a class.

CASSQVWGANTGELFF | TGTGCCAGCAGCCAAGTCTGGGGCGCGAACACCGGGGAGCTGTTTTTT | TRBV4-2 | . | . | TRBJ2-2
CASSLQIIDGYNEQFF | TGTGCCAGCAGCTTACAAATTATTGACGGGTACAATGAGCAGTTCTTC | TRBV11-2 | . | . | TRBJ2-1
CASSSQTGLGPAGELFF | TGTGCCAGCAGCTCGCAAACGGGACTAGGGCCCGCCGGGGAGCTGTTTTTT | TRBV7-7 | TRBD2 | . | TRBJ2-2
CASSFHPLSGSSYEQYF | TGTGCCAGCAGCTTTCACCCTCTTAGCGGGAGCTCCTACGAGCAGTACTTC | TRBV7-9 | TRBD2 | . | TRBJ2-7
CASSFKGTVASYEQYF | TGTGCCAGCAGCTTCAAAGGGACAGTGGCGTCCTACGAGCAGTACTTC | TRBV7-8 | TRBD1 | . | TRBJ2-7
CASSTGGVGYTF | TGTGCCAGCAGTACAGGGGGTGTCGGCTACACCTTC | TRBV6-5 | TRBD1 | . | TRBJ1-2
CASSHLAPADTQYF | TGTGCCAGCAGTCATCTAGCTCCGGCAGATACGCAGTATTTT | TRBV7-9 | . | . | TRBJ2-3
CASRPGTGGLEAFF | TGTGCCAGTAGACCCGGGACAGGGGGCCTCGAAGCTTTCTTT | TRBV19 | TRBD1 | . | TRBJ1-1
CASSVRTGAGYTF | TGTGCCAGCAGCGTCCGGACAGGGGCCGGCTACACCTTC | TRBV7-9 | TRBD1 | . | TRBJ1-2
CASSLMTDSYEQYF | TGTGCCAGCAGCCTAATGACAGATTCCTACGAGCAGTACTTC | TRBV27 | . | . | TRBJ2-7
CASSLPGANNREQYF | TGTGCCAGCAGCCTCCCAGGGGCAAATAATAGGGAGCAGTACTTC | TRBV5-4 | . | . | TRBJ2-7
CASSLGRSYEQYF | TGTGCCAGCAGTTTGGGACGCTCCTACGAGCAGTACTTC | TRBV27 | . | . | TRBJ2-7
CASSLWPPTSGRWNEQFF | TGTGCCAGCAGCTTATGGCCCCCGACTAGCGGGAGATGGAATGAGCAGTTCTTC | TRBV7-3 | TRBD2 | . | TRBJ2-1
CASSLAPGRVANTEAFF | TGCGCCAGCAGCTTGGCGCCGGGACGGGTGGCGAACACTGAAGCTTTCTTT | TRBV5-1 | . | . | TRBJ1-1
CATSSGRGAEQFF | TGTGCCACCAGCAGTGGCAGGGGGGCTGAGCAGTTCTTC | TRBV15 | . | . | TRBJ2-1
CASNPRGETQYF | TGTGCCAGCAACCCCAGGGGGGAGACCCAGTACTTC | TRBV27 | TRBD1 | . | TRBJ2-5
CASKGLDAGYTF | TGTGCCAGCAAGGGGCTGGACGCTGGCTACACCTTC | TRBV6-1 | . | once | TRBJ1-2
CASSLWGQGSPYEQYF | TGTGCCAGCAGTTTATGGGGGCAGGGGTCCCCCTACGAGCAGTACTTC | TRBV27 | . | once | TRBJ2-7
CATSSGANVLTF | TGTGCCACCAGCAGTGGGGCCAACGTCCTGACTTTC | TRBV15 | . | . | TRBJ2-6